This T cell receptor (beta chain) stems from a study of T cell responses to AZD1222 COVID-19 vaccine. Background on the study: Samples with a second dose at about 4 or about 12 weeks were pooled together.

Profiling relied on immunoSEQ multiplex PCR, and the TCRdb table lists in-frame clones only, not all of them. The sample records around 200,000 clones, 90% to 95% being singletons. General observations from the study: Spike-specific TCR depth and breadth grew after two AZD1222 doses. Sampling captured repertoires only after the peak T cell response. As reported, nearly half of all spike-specific TCRs target variant regions that are unmutated.

In germline, CDR1 is SGHRS, CDR2 YFSETQ. This CDR3 contains 18 residues. The V end was cut by 0 bases, the J end by 3 bases, with 18 bases between. In the case of this clone: What it binds is not known.

V is TRBV5-1 and J is TRBJ1-4; D is perhaps TRBD1 (5 bases). Sequencing used peripheral blood, obtained on day 0 of AZD1222 vaccination. This receptor was obtained from an adult in good health. The CDR3 nucleotides read TGCGCCAGCAGCTTGGCCGGTTCTCTAGGGGCGCCTAATGAAAAACTGTTTTTT. As protein: CASSLAGSLGAPNEKLFF.